This T cell receptor (delta chain) emerged from a study of gamma-delta T cells after stem cell transplantation. With CATT, TCRdb re-called clones from the RT-PCR reads. The sample includes around 1,700 delta-chain clones, around 7.7% seen only once; the top ten take about half. CDR3 size: 16 residues. Germline lookup yields CDR1 GEAIGNYY and CDR2 EKD. V dropped 3 bases and J dropped 5; count of bases not matched to a gene: 13. By sample fraction, this clone is medium-sized (0.01 to 0.1%). V and J are TRDV2 and TRDJ1; 8 positions agree with TRDD3. Source material: gamma-delta T cells. This clonotype was sampled from a human donor. It is not recorded whose cells these are; they may come from a transplant donor. The CDR3 region is CACDELVTVGDDKLIF. The CDR3 DNA follows: TGTGCCTGTGACGAACTTGTAACTGTGGGGGATGATAAACTCATCTTT.